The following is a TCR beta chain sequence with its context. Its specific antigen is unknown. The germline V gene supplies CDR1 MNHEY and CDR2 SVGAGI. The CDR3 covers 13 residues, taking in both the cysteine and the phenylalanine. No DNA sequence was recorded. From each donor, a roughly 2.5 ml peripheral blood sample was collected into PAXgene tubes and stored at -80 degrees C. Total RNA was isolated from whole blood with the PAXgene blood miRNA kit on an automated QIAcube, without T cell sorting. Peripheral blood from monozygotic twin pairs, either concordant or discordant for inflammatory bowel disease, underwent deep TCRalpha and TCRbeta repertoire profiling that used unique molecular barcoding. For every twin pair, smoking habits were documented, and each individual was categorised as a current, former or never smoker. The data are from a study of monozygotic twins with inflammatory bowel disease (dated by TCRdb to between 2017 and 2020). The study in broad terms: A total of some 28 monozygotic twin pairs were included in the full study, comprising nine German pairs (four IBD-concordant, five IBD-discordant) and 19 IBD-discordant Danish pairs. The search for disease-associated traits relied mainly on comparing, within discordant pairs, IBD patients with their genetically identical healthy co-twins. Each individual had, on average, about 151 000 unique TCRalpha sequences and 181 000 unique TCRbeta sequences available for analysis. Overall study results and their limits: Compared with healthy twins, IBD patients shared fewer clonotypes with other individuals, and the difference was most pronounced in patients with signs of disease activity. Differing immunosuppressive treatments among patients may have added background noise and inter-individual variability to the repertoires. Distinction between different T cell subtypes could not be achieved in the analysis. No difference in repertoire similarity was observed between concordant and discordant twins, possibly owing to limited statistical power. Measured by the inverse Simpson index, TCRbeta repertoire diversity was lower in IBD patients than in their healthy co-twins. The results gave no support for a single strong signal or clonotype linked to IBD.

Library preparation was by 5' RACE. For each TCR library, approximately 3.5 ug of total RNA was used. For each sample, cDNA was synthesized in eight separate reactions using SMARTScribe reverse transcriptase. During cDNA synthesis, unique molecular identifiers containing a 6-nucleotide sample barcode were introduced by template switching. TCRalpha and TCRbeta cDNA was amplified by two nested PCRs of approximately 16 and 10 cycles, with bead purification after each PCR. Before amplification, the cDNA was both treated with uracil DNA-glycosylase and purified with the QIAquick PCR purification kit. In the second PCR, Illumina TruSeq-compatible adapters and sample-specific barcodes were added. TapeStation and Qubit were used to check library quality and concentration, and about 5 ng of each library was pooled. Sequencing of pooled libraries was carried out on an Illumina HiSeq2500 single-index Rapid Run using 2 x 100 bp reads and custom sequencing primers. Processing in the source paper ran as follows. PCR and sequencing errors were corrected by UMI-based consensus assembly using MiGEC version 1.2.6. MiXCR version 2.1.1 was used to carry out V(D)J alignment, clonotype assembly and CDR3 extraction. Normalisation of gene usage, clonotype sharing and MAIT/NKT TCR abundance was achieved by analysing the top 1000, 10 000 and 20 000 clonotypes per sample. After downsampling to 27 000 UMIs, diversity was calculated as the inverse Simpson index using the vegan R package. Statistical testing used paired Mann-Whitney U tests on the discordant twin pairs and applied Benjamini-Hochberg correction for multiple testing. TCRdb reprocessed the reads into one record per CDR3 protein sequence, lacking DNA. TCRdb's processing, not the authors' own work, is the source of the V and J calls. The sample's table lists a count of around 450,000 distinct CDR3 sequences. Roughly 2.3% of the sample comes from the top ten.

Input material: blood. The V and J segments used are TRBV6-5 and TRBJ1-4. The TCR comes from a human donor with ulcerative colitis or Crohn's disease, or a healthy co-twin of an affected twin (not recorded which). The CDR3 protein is CASSLVRNEKLFF.